These 29 T cell receptor beta chains were sequenced from one sample in a study of naive and memory T cell subsets. Both TRBC1 and TRBC2 were covered by a beta constant-region primer of two equimolar oligonucleotides. TCRdb recomputed calls from the UMI-ligation and nested PCR reads with MiXCR, one row per CDR3 protein. The repertoire has about 150,000 distinct CDR3 sequences, more than 15% of them found once; the top ten carry around 0.14%. Sample: naive CD4+ T cells from blood. The receptors were sampled from a human donor in good health.

This clonotype was counted between two and nine times. V gene TRBV28 combines with J gene TRBJ2-7, with 9 nucleotides matching TRBD2. Unmatched junction bases numbered 12, after V lost 5 bases and J lost 4 bases. Germline CDR1 MDHEN, CDR2 SYDVKM. This CDR3 comprises 16 residues. DNA of the CDR3: TGTGCCAGCAGTCCCTCCTATGCTAGCGGGACTTACGAGCAGTACTTC. Translation: CASSPSYASGTYEQYF.

J is TRBJ2-3 and V is TRBV3-1; D is unclear. The CDR3 is 15 residues long. Germline V gene data show CDR1 as LGHDT and CDR2 as YNNKEL (reference sequence). Trimming took off 1 base at V and 0 bases at J, with 8 bases between the two ends. CDR3 sequence (DNA): TGTGCCAGCAGCCAAGTCCTCGAGAGCACAGATACGCAGTATTTT. Translated, it gives CASSQVLESTDTQYF.

There are a few counts of this clonotype. The chain couples TRBV29-1 to TRBJ2-2; tentatively, D is TRBD1 (5 bases). This CDR3 spans 14 amino acids. The V end lost 7 bases, the J end lost 5 bases, and 17 bases lay between the germline ends. CDR1 is SQVTM and CDR2 is ANQGSEA in the germline V gene. The CDR3 region has the DNA TGCAGCGCAGGAACAGGAGTCGGGACCGGGGAGCTGTTTTTT. It encodes CSAGTGVGTGELFF.

The chain employs TRBV27 and TRBJ2-6; D is unresolved. Trimming pared 4 bases from V and 0 bases from J, leaving 7 bases between. CDR3 length: 15 residues. Germline V lookup: CDR1 MNHEY, CDR2 SMNVEV (reference sequence). The CDR3 bases are TGTGCCAGCAGTTCCGCAGCCTCTGGGGCCAACGTCCTGACTTTC. It yields the protein CASSSAASGANVLTF.

This clonotype was found a few times. The chain has TRBV7-2 and TRBJ2-7; D is ambiguous. The CDR3 sequence is 11 residues long. Trimming removed 4 bases from V and 5 bases from J, with 6 bases in between. The germline V gene has CDR1 SGHTA and CDR2 FQGNSA. As DNA, the CDR3 is TGTGCCAGCAGCTGGGGAAACGAGCAGTACTTC. Its translation is CASSWGNEQYF.

The gene calls are TRBV19 and TRBJ1-5, with a possible D match to TRBD1 (5 bases). V lost 7 bases to trimming and J lost 6 bases, with 16 bases between them. The CDR3 is 14 amino acids. The germline V gene encodes CDR1 LNHDA and CDR2 SQIVND (reference sequence). This chain's CDR3 is CASTPGREAQPQHF. The CDR3 region has the DNA TGTGCCAGTACCCCGGGCAGGGAGGCTCAGCCCCAGCATTTT.

On this clonotype: Just one base apart from a much larger clone, this may be a read error. This chain connects TRBV25-1 to TRBJ2-1; no clear D gene. The germline gives CDR1 MGHDK, CDR2 SYGVNS. CDR3 length: 13 residues. The CDR3 is CASSEYSYNKQFF. The CDR3, as DNA: TGTGCCAGCAGTGAATACAGCTACAATAAGCAGTTCTTC.

Written as DNA, the CDR3 is TGCAGTGCTAAAGGGCGCCCAAGGACTAACCAAGAGACCCAGTACTTC. Its translation is CSAKGRPRTNQETQYF. V gene TRBV20-1 combines with J gene TRBJ2-5; possible D gene TRBD2, 6 bases. Germline CDR1 is DFQATT and CDR2 is SNEGSKA (reference sequence). Between the trimmed V and J ends, which lost 4 bases and 0 bases, there was a span of 18 bases. The CDR3 has 16 amino acids.

The genes are TRBV19 and TRBJ2-4, with TRBD2 identical over 8 bases. The CDR3 totals 13 residues. Germline V gene sequence: CDR1 LNHDA, CDR2 SQIVND (reference sequence). Losses at the gene ends were 4 bases for V and 6 bases for J; bases not matched to a gene: 2. In DNA, the CDR3 is TGTGCCAGTAGTACCCGGGAGGGAAACATTCAGTACTTC. Translating gives CASSTREGNIQYF. Together with reference TRBV19 and TRBJ2-4, the CDR3 gives the full variable domain: DGGITQSPKYLFRKEGQNVTLSCEQNLNHDAMYWYRQDPGQGLRLIYYSQIVNDFQKGDIAEGYSVSREKKESFPLTVTSAQKNPTAFYLCASSTREGNIQYFGAGTRLSVL.

In its sample, this clonotype was seen a few times. The CDR3 is CASRTTSSGNTIYF. CDR3 nucleotides: TGTGCCAGCAGGACGACGAGCTCTGGAAACACCATATATTTT. This chain connects TRBV12-3 or TRBV12-4 to TRBJ1-3; D is ambiguous. There are 14 residues in the CDR3. Deletions cut 6 bases from V and 0 bases from J, with 9 bases between.

The rearrangement joins TRBV7-9 to TRBJ2-1; 9 nucleotides align to TRBD2. Germline lookup yields CDR1 SEHNR and CDR2 FQNEAQ (reference sequence). The CDR3 length is 17 residues. Trimming removed 3 bases from V and 0 bases from J; junction bases left unmatched: 6. CDR3 region: CASSFRLAASSYNEQFF. CDR3 DNA sequence: TGTGCCAGCAGCTTTAGACTAGCGGCCTCCTCCTACAATGAGCAGTTCTTC.

The V gene is TRBV5-1, the J gene TRBJ2-5; the match to TRBD2 covers 10 bases. Germline V gene lookup returns CDR1 SGHRS and CDR2 YFSETQ. CDR3 length: 15 residues. The trim removed 3 bases at V and 1 base at J, leaving 3 bases unmatched. CDR3 protein: CASSSGTSAQETQYF. DNA for the CDR3: TGCGCCAGCAGCTCCGGGACTAGCGCCCAAGAGACCCAGTACTTC.

This rearrangement joins TRBV27 to TRBJ2-1, with unresolved D. Germline loops: CDR1 MNHEY, CDR2 SMNVEV (reference sequence). The V gene lost 6 bases and the J gene lost 1 base, with 10 bases spanning the gap. This CDR3 is built from 14 residues. CDR3 DNA: TGTGCCAGCAGACCCTCGGGTTCCTACAATGAGCAGTTCTTC. Encoded protein: CASRPSGSYNEQFF.

This clonotype was picked up a small number of times. V is TRBV4-1 and J is TRBJ1-5; D is uncertain. V gave up 0 bases and J gave up 5 bases, with 11 bases separating them. Per the germline V gene, CDR1 is MGHRA and CDR2 is YSYEKL. This CDR3 comprises 15 residues. Written as DNA, the CDR3 is TGCGCCAGCAGCCAAGATATGATCCGGGATCAGCCCCAGCATTTT. Protein sequence: CASSQDMIRDQPQHF.

This clonotype was seen more than once but under ten times. This sequence joins TRBV6-6 and TRBJ2-1, with 8 bases that match TRBD1. This CDR3 contains 16 residues. V was pared by 5 bases and J by 3 bases, with 9 bases of the junction left unmatched. Germline values: CDR1 MNHNY, CDR2 SVGAGI (reference sequence). The CDR3 nucleotides are TGTGCCAGCAGTACAGACAGGGGCCTATGCTACAATGAGCAGTTCTTC. Translating it yields CASSTDRGLCYNEQFF.

This clonotype was observed a handful of times. The J gene is TRBJ2-1, the V gene TRBV5-1; perhaps TRBD2 as D (6 bases). Germline CDR1 is SGHRS and CDR2 is YFSETQ. V gave up 10 bases and J gave up 8 bases, with 22 bases separating them. The length of the CDR3 is 14 residues. The CDR3, as DNA: TGCGCCGGCCGCCGGGAGTCGGAAGTGGATGAGCAGTTCTTC. This encodes CAGRRESEVDEQFF.

The table lists this clonotype with a few counts. The rearrangement links TRBV7-8 to TRBJ1-2; D gene uncertain. The germline gives CDR1 SGHVS, CDR2 FQNEAQ. This CDR3 has 13 residues. V shed 5 bases and J shed 1 base, with 8 bases lying between them. CDR3 protein: CASSEGFNYGYTF. In nucleotides, the CDR3 is TGTGCCAGCAGCGAGGGATTTAACTATGGCTACACCTTC.

This clonotype came up a few times. The chain has TRBV18 and TRBJ2-3, with TRBD2 identical over 11 bases. With V trimmed by 4 bases and J by 4 bases, 7 bases remained unmatched. CDR3 size: 16 residues. Germline V gene data show CDR1 as KGHSH and CDR2 as LQKENI. CDR3: CASSLLLAGVADTQYF. CDR3 coding DNA: TGTGCCAGCTCACTCTTACTAGCGGGAGTGGCAGATACGCAGTATTTT. The full variable domain, with the rest looked up from reference TRBV18 and TRBJ2-3, is NAGVMQNPRHLVRRRGQEARLRCSPMKGHSHVYWYRQLPEEGLKFMVYLQKENIIDESGMPKERFSAEFPKEGPSILRIQQVVRGDSAAYFCASSLLLAGVADTQYFGPGTRLTVL.

This clonotype occurred many times. The chain joins TRBV5-6 to TRBJ2-1; possible D gene TRBD2, 6 bases. The CDR3 spans 17 residues. Germline lookup yields CDR1 SGHDT and CDR2 YYEEEE. V was pared by 1 base and J by 0 bases, with 14 bases between. The CDR3 bases are TGTGCCAGCAGCTTGTACCGACTAGATTTCTCCTACAATGAGCAGTTCTTC. This translates into CASSLYRLDFSYNEQFF.

This clonotype was found a few times. The rearrangement joins TRBV5-1 to TRBJ2-5; D is perhaps TRBD2 (6 bases). Germline V lookup: CDR1 SGHRS, CDR2 YFSETQ. The CDR3 length is 14 residues. The germline V and J ends were trimmed by 0 bases and 5 bases, with 11 bases remaining between them. The CDR3 sequence is CASSLGLALETQYF. Written as DNA, the CDR3 is TGCGCCAGCAGCTTGGGTCTAGCGCTCGAGACCCAGTACTTC.

The gene calls are TRBV7-2 and TRBJ1-5; D unresolved. The CDR3 runs to 13 residues. The germline V and J ends were trimmed by 0 bases and 5 bases, with 5 bases remaining between them. The germline V gene has CDR1 SGHTA and CDR2 FQGNSA. The CDR3 nucleotides are TGTGCCAGCAGCTTAGCCCAGGATCAGCCCCAGCATTTT. Translating gives CASSLAQDQPQHF. The whole variable domain, remainder taken from reference TRBV7-2 and TRBJ1-5, is GAGVSQSPSNKVTEKGKDVELRCDPISGHTALYWYRQSLGQGLEFLIYFQGNSAPDKSGLPSDRFSAERTGGSVSTLTIQRTQQEDSAVYLCASSLAQDQPQHFGDGTRLSIL.

The table lists this clonotype with a few counts. This sequence joins TRBV6-1 and TRBJ1-5; D ambiguous. The CDR3 sequence is 14 residues long. Germline V gene sequence: CDR1 MNHNS, CDR2 SASEGT. Trimming cost V 4 bases and J 4 bases, with 11 bases left between them. The CDR3 sequence is CASSAGSLNQPQHF. The CDR3 DNA is TGTGCCAGCAGTGCCGGGAGCCTTAATCAGCCCCAGCATTTT.

This chain joins TRBV20-1 and TRBJ2-3; maybe TRBD2 (6 bases). V was pared by 6 bases and J by 5 bases, with 18 bases between. The CDR3 runs to 14 residues. Germline V gives CDR1 DFQATT, CDR2 SNEGSKA (reference sequence). CDR3 in DNA: TGCAGTGCCCAGTCTGAGGGAGGAGGAGATACGCAGTATTTT. This translates into CSAQSEGGGDTQYF.

The V call is TRBV28, the J call TRBJ2-5; D is unresolved. V dropped 10 bases and J dropped 6 bases, with 9 bases sitting between them. Germline CDR1 is MDHEN and CDR2 is SYDVKM. The CDR3 runs to 10 residues. Here the CDR3 DNA reads TGTGCCACGCAGTTGAAGACCCAGTACTTC. Its translation: CATQLKTQYF.

The chain has TRBV29-1 and TRBJ2-1; D is perhaps TRBD1 (6 bases). With 3 bases removed from V and 4 bases from J, the gap between germline ends came to 16 bases. Germline V gives CDR1 SQVTM, CDR2 ANQGSEA. This CDR3 has 15 amino acids. CDR3 sequence: CSVEPSGHPYNEQFF. CDR3 DNA sequence: TGCAGCGTTGAGCCATCGGGACACCCATACAATGAGCAGTTCTTC.

The chain is built from TRBV12-3 or TRBV12-4 and TRBJ2-3; 7 bases are shared with TRBD2. V was pared by 5 bases and J by 6 bases, with 17 bases of the junction left unmatched. The CDR3 contains 17 residues. CDR3 sequence (DNA): TGTGCCAGCAGTCCTCTGCTCGCGGGAGTCACCAGGGATACGCAGTATTTT. Residues: CASSPLLAGVTRDTQYF.

The chain joins TRBV24-1 to TRBJ2-1; D ambiguous. With 9 bases removed from V and 6 bases from J, the gap between germline ends came to 14 bases. Per the germline V gene, CDR1 is KGHDR and CDR2 is SFDVKD. This CDR3 comprises 13 residues. CDR3 residues: CATASGSGNEQFF. The CDR3 DNA reads TGTGCCACCGCGTCAGGTAGTGGCAATGAGCAGTTCTTC.

This clonotype was picked up a small number of times. The chain couples TRBV14 to TRBJ2-5; 13 bases fit TRBD2. Trimming cost V 0 bases and J 0 bases; bases outside gene matches: 7. Germline lookup yields CDR1 SGHDN and CDR2 FVKESK. CDR3 length: 19 amino acids. CDR3 nucleotides: TGTGCCAGCAGCCAAGAGGCCGGGACTAGCGGGACTCACCAAGAGACCCAGTACTTC. The encoded protein is CASSQEAGTSGTHQETQYF.

The J gene is TRBJ2-1, the V gene TRBV7-8; D tentatively fits TRBD1 or TRBD2 (6 bases each). This CDR3 comprises 13 residues. Germline V gene lookup returns CDR1 SGHVS and CDR2 FQNEAQ. V was clipped by 5 bases and J by 9 bases, with 14 bases between them. For the CDR3, the DNA is TGTGCCAGCAGCCCCGGGGGCCTTTCTGAGCAGTTCTTC. It is translated as CASSPGGLSEQFF. Variable domain in full (rest from reference TRBV7-8 and TRBJ2-1): GAGVSQSPRYKVAKRGQDVALRCDPISGHVSLFWYQQALGQGPEFLTYFQNEAQLDKSGLPSDRFFAERPEGSVSTLKIQRTQQEDSAVYLCASSPGGLSEQFFGPGTRLTVL.